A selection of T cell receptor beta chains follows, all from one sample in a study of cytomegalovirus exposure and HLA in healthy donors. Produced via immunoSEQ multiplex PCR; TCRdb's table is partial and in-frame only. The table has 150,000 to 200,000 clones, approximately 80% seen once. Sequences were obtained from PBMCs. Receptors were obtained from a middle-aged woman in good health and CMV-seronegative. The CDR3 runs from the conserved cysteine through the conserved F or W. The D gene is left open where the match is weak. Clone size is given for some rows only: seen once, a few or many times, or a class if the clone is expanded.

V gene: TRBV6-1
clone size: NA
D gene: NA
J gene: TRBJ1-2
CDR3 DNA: TGTGCCAGCATGTACAGCAACTATGGCTACACCTTC
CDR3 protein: CASMYSNYGYTF

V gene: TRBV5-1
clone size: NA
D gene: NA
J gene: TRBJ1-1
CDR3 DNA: TGCGCCAGCAGCTGGCAGGGCGCTAACACTGAAGCTTTCTTT
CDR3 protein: CASSWQGANTEAFF

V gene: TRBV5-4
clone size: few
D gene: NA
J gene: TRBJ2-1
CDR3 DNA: TGTGCCAGCAGCTTGGATGGGGGCCGCTCCTACAATGAGCAGTTCTTC
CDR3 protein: CASSLDGGRSYNEQFF

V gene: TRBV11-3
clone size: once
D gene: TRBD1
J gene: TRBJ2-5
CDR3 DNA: TGTGCCAGCAGCTTAGAGGGGACAGATCTAGAGACCCAGTACTTC
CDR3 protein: CASSLEGTDLETQYF

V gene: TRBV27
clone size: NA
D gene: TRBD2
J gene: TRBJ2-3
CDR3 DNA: TGTGCCAGCAGTACGCAGACTAGCGGGGGGGCGCGTACGCAGTATTTT
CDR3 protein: CASSTQTSGGARTQYF

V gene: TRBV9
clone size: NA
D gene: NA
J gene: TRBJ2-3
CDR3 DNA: TGTGCCAGCAGCGTAGATGGGCTTACTAGTTTCCGCACAGATACGCAGTATTTT
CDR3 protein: CASSVDGLTSFRTDTQYF

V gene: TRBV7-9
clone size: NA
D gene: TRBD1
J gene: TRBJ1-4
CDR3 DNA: TGTGCCAGCAGCCAACGGACAGGGAGGCATAATGAAAAACTGTTTTTT
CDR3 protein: CASSQRTGRHNEKLFF

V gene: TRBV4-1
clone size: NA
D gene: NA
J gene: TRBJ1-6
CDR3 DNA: TGCGCCAGCAGCCAAGACCATGGCGGGAGCGGTTCACCCCTCCACTTT
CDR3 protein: CASSQDHGGSGSPLHF

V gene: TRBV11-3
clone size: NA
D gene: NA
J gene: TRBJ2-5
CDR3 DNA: TGTGCCAGCAGCGCCCGACAGGTCTCCCAAGAGACCCAGTACTTC
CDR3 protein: CASSARQVSQETQYF

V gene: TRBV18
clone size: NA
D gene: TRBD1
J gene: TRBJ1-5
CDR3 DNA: TGTGCCAGCTCACCCGGACAGGAGGTTCAGCCCCAGCATTTT
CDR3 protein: CASSPGQEVQPQHF

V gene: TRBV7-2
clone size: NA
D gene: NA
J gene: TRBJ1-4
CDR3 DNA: TGTGCCAGCAGCCGGACAAGCACCAGCGCTTTTAATGAAAAACTGTTTTTT
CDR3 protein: CASSRTSTSAFNEKLFF

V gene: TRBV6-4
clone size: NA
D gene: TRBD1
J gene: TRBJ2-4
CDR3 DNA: TGTGCCAGCAGGACTCCAGGGGGCAAGGCCAAAAACATTCAGTACTTC
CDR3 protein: CASRTPGGKAKNIQYF

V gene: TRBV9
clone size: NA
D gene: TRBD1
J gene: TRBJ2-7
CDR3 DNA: TGTGCCAGCAGCGTTACAGGGGACTCCTACGAGCAGTACTTC
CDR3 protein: CASSVTGDSYEQYF

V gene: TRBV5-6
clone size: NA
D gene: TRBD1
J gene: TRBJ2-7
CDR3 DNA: TGTGCCAGCAGCCTGACAGGGATCTCGGGTGAGCAGTACTTC
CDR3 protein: CASSLTGISGEQYF

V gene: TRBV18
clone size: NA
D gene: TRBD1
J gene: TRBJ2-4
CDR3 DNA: TGTGCCAGCTCACCGAGCTCGGACAGGGGGAGCAGTCAGTACTTC
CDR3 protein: CASSPSSDRGSSQYF

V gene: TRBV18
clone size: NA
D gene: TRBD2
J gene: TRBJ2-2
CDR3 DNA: TGTGCCAGCTCACCAAGGCCCGGACGGGAGGGCGGGGAGCTGTTTTTT
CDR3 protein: CASSPRPGREGGELFF

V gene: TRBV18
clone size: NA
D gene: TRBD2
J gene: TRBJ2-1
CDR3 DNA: TGTGCCAGCTCACAGGGACTAGCGGGGGCGCTCGGTGGAGAGCAGTTCTTC
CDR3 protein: CASSQGLAGALGGEQFF

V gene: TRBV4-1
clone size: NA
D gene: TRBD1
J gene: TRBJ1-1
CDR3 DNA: TGCGCCAGCAGCCAACATGGGACAGGGGGCACTGAAGCTTTCTTT
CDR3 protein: CASSQHGTGGTEAFF

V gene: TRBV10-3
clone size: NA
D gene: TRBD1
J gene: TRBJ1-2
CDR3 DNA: TGTGCCTCGCAACAAGACTCGACAGGGGGCGACTATGGCTACACCTTC
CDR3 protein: CASQQDSTGGDYGYTF

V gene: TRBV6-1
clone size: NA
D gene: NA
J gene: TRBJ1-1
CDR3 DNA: TGTGCCAGCAGCAGCGCACAGGGATCAGTGGCTGAAGCTTTCTTT
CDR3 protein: CASSSAQGSVAEAFF

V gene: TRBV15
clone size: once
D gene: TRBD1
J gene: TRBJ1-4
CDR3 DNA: TGTGCCACCAGCAGTCGACAGGGGAACGAAAAACTGTTTTTT
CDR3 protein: CATSSRQGNEKLFF

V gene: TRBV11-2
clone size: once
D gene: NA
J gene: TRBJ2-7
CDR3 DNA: TGTGCCAGCAGCTTAGATCGGGGTGCGCAGTACTTC
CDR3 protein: CASSLDRGAQYF

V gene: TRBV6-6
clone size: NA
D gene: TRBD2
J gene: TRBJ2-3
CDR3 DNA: TGTGCCAGCAGTTACTCGGCGGGGGGCACTGATACGCAGTATTTT
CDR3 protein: CASSYSAGGTDTQYF

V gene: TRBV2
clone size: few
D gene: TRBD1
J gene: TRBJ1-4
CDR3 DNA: TGTGCCAGCAGGTACCGGGACAGGGAAAAACTGTTTTTT
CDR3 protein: CASRYRDREKLFF

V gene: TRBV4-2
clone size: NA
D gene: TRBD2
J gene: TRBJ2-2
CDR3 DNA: TGTGCCAGCAGCCAAGAAAGCGGGAGGGCCCACGGGGAGCTGTTTTTT
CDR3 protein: CASSQESGRAHGELFF

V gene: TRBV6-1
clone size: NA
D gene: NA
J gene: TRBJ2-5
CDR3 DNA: TGTGCCAGCAGTGAATGGGGCCTTCCTAGTCAGGGGACCCAGTACTTC
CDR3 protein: CASSEWGLPSQGTQYF

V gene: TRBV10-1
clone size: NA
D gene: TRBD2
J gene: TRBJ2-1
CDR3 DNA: TGCGCCAGCAGTCCCGGGACTAGCGGGGGGGATGAGCAGTTCTTC
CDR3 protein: CASSPGTSGGDEQFF

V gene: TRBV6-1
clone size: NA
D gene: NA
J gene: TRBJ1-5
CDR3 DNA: TGTGCCAGCAGTGAAGACTACAATCAGCCCCAGCATTTT
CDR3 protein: CASSEDYNQPQHF

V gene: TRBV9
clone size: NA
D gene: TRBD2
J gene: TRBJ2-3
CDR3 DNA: TGTGCCAGCAGCCTCGGGCTAGCGGGAGTAAGGGATACGCAGTATTTT
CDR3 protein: CASSLGLAGVRDTQYF

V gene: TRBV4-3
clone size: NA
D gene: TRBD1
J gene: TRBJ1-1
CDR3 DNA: TGCGCCAGCAGCCGGGACAGGGCTACTGAAGCTTTCTTT
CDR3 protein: CASSRDRATEAFF

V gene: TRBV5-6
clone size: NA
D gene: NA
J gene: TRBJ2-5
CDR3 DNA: TGTGCCAGCAAGATACAGGGCCTGGAGACCCAGTACTTC
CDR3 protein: CASKIQGLETQYF

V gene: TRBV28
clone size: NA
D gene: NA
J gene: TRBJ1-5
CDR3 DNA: TGTGCCAGCAGTTTGGAGCAGCCCAATCAGCCCCAGCATTTT
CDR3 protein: CASSLEQPNQPQHF

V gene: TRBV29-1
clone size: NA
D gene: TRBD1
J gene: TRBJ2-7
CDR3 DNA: TGCAGCGTTGAAGGGACCTGGGACAGCTACTACGAGCAGTACTTC
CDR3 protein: CSVEGTWDSYYEQYF

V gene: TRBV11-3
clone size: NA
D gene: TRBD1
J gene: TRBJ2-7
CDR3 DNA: TGTGCCAGCAGCCCCCAGGACAGGTTGGGCGGGTACGAGCAGTACTTC
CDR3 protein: CASSPQDRLGGYEQYF

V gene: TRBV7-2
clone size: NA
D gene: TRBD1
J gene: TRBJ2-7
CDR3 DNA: TGTGCCAGCAGAGCTTATTCGGGGACAGGGACGAACGAGCAGTACTTC
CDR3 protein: CASRAYSGTGTNEQYF

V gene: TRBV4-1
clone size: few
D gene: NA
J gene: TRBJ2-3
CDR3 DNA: TGCGCCAGCAGCCAATATCCCGAAAGGGAACGGGACACAGATACGCAGTATTTT
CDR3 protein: CASSQYPERERDTDTQYF

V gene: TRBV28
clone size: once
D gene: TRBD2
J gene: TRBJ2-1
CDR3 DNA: TGTGCCAGCAGGCCTCCGGGGGGGACGACTAGCGGGGGGAGCTACAATGAGCAGTTCTTC
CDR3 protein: CASRPPGGTTSGGSYNEQFF

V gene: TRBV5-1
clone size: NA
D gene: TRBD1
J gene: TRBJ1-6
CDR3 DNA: TGCGCCAGCAGCTTGGAAGGGACAGGGATGGATTCACCCCTCCACTTT
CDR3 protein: CASSLEGTGMDSPLHF

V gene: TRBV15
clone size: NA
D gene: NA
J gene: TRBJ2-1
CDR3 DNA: TGTGCCACCCGGGTATCAGGGGCGCGGTCCTACAATGAGCAGTTCTTC
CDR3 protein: CATRVSGARSYNEQFF

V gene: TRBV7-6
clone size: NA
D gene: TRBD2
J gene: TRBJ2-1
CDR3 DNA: TGTGCCAGCAGCTTAAATGGGCTAGCGGGTAACAATGAGCAGTTCTTC
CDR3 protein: CASSLNGLAGNNEQFF

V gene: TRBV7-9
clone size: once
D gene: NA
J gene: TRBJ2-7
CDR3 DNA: TGTGCCAGCAGCTTAATCGGGAGCTCCTACGAGCAGTACTTC
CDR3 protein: CASSLIGSSYEQYF

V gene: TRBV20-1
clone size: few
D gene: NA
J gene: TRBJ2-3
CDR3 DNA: TGCTTGGTACAGGGCACAGATACGCAGTATTTT
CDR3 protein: CLVQGTDTQYF

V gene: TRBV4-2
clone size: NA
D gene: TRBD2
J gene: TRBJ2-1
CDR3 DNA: TGTGCCAGCAGCCAAGATAAGGCTAGCGGGAGTGCGGGCAATGAGCAGTTCTTC
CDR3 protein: CASSQDKASGSAGNEQFF

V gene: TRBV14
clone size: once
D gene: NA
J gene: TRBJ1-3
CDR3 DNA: TGTGCCAGCAGCCGACAGGTTCCCTCTGGAAACACCATATATTTT
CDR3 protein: CASSRQVPSGNTIYF

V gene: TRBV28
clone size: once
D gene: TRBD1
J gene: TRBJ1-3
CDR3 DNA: TGTGCCAGCAGTTTATCAGGGGGTGGTGGAAACACCATATATTTT
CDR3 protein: CASSLSGGGGNTIYF

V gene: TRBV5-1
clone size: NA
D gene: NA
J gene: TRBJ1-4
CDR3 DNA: TGCGCCAGCAGCTTGGAGGCAGGAGGGGAAAAACTGTTTTTT
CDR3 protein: CASSLEAGGEKLFF

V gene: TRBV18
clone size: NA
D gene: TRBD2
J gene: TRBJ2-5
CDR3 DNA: TGTGCCAGCACCCGGGGACTAGCGGGACAAGAGACCCAGTACTTC
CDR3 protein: CASTRGLAGQETQYF

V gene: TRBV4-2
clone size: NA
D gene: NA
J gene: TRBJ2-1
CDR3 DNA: TGTGCCAGCAGCCAGGCCAGGCTCAATAATGAGCAGTTCTTC
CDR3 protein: CASSQARLNNEQFF

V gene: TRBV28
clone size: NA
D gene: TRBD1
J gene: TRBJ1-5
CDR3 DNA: TGTGCCAGCACCCGGGACAGGGAATTCGGGCAGCCCCAGCATTTT
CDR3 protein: CASTRDREFGQPQHF

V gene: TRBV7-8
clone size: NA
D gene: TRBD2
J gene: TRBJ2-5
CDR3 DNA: TGTGCCAGCAGCGTTAGCCACGGGGGGAGAGAGACCCAGTACTTC
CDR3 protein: CASSVSHGGRETQYF

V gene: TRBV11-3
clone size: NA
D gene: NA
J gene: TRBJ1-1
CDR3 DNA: TGTGCCAGCTCCTTAGATAGAGACATGAACACTGAAGCTTTCTTT
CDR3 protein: CASSLDRDMNTEAFF

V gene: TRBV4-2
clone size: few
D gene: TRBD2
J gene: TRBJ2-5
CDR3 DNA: TGTGCCAGCAGCCAAGAGAGCGGGAGCTTGGTAGAGACCCAGTACTTC
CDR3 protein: CASSQESGSLVETQYF

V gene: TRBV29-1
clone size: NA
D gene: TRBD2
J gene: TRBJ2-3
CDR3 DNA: TGCAGCGCGGGGACTAGCGGGAGGCAATCGGGGCGAACGCAGTATTTT
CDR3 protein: CSAGTSGRQSGRTQYF

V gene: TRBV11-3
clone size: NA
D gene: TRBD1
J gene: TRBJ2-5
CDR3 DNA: TGTGCCAGCAGCTCCTGGACAGGGGGGGATGAGACCCAGTACTTC
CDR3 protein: CASSSWTGGDETQYF

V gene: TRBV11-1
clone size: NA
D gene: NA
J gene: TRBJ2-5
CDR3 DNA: TGTGCCAGCAGCTCCCGGACAAGCGGGCAAGAGACCCAGTACTTC
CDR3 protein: CASSSRTSGQETQYF